The 22 T cell receptor beta chains given below trace back to one sample, sequenced in a study of STAT5B mutations in CD4+ large granular lymphocyte leukemia. This table comes from immunoSEQ multiplex PCR, and its TCRdb copy is limited to in-frame clones, with some not included. The data contain roughly 38,000 clones, 75% to 85% of them singletons. The sequenced material came from CD4+ T cells from blood buffy coats. These receptors came from a human donor in good health.

The chain joins TRBV5-1 to TRBJ2-2, with a tentative D call TRBD2 (5 bases). This CDR3 is built from 16 residues. V lost 2 bases to trimming and J lost 5 bases, with 16 bases between them. Germline V gives CDR1 SGHRS, CDR2 YFSETQ. The chain's CDR3 is CASSFLAGPGTGELFF. CDR3 nucleotide sequence: TGCGCCAGCAGCTTTTTGGCGGGCCCGGGGACCGGGGAGCTGTTTTTT.

This clone was detected only a few times. This chain links TRBV7-9 with TRBJ2-1, with unresolved D. Germline CDR1 and CDR2: SEHNR and FQNEAQ (reference sequence). Trimming shortened V by 1 base and J by 10 bases, and 2 bases separated the two germline ends. The CDR3 spans 10 residues. The DNA of the CDR3 is TGTGCCAGCAGCTTAGGGGAGCAGTTCTTC. Translated, it gives CASSLGEQFF.

The J gene is TRBJ2-4, the V gene TRBV7-3; no clear D gene. CDR1 and CDR2 (germline): SGHTA, FQGTGA. The CDR3 is 13 amino acids. Trimming left V 5 bases short and J 5 bases short, with 10 bases between. The CDR3 loop reads CASSPGLENIQYF. As DNA, the CDR3 is TGTGCCAGCAGCCCCGGCCTGGAAAACATTCAGTACTTC.

This clone was detected a few times. The CDR3 bases are TGTGCCAGCAGCTCCTCTACGGACAGGGGCTACGAGCAGTACTTC. Protein: CASSSSTDRGYEQYF. The chain uses TRBV7-6 and TRBJ2-7, with TRBD1 matching 9 bases. The V gene end was trimmed by 4 bases and the J gene end by 3 bases; junction bases not matched to a gene: 7. Per germline, CDR1 SGHVS and CDR2 FNYEAQ. The CDR3 has 15 amino acids.

The chain uses TRBV10-3 and TRBJ2-2; D perhaps matches TRBD2 (6 bases). The CDR3 has 14 residues. V was cut by 6 bases and J by 3 bases, with 11 bases left in between. Germline V gene data show CDR1 as ENHRY and CDR2 as SYGVKD. The CDR3, as DNA: TGTGCCATCAGAGAGGGAGGAGACACCGGGGAGCTGTTTTTT. Protein sequence: CAIREGGDTGELFF.

The J gene is TRBJ2-1, the V gene TRBV18; 13 bases fit TRBD2. V was clipped by 3 bases and J by 9 bases; unmatched bases: 8. The CDR3 covers 16 residues. CDR1 and CDR2 (germline): KGHSH, LQKENI. CDR3 loop: CASSPQLAGGAGEQFF. In nucleotides, the CDR3 is TGTGCCAGCTCACCCCAACTAGCGGGAGGGGCTGGTGAGCAGTTCTTC.

The count of this clone is one. The chain joins TRBV6-5 to TRBJ2-7, with D tentatively TRBD2 (5 bases). The CDR3 totals 14 residues. Trimming removed 5 bases at V and 4 bases at J, with 15 bases between. Germline V lookup: CDR1 MNHEY, CDR2 SVGAGI. CDR3 bases: TGTGCCAGCAGTAGAAGCGGTGACTTATACGAGCAGTACTTC. This encodes CASSRSGDLYEQYF.

The chain is built from TRBV7-9 and TRBJ2-1; 10 bases map to TRBD2. The length of the CDR3 is 14 residues. The V segment lost 6 bases and the J segment 12 bases; nucleotides outside the gene matches: 11. CDR1 is SEHNR and CDR2 is FQNEAQ in the germline V gene (reference sequence). CDR3 in DNA: TGTGCCAGCAGTCTAGCGGGAGAATCAATCGGGCAGTTCTTC. This codes for CASSLAGESIGQFF.

The chain carries TRBV18 and TRBJ2-7, with no clear D. The CDR3 has 15 amino acids. Between the trimmed V and J ends, which lost 0 bases and 4 bases, there was a span of 13 bases. Germline loops: CDR1 KGHSH, CDR2 LQKENI. The CDR3 is CASSPPARQPYEQYF. In nucleotides, the CDR3 is TGTGCCAGCTCACCACCGGCTCGACAACCTTACGAGCAGTACTTC.

J is TRBJ1-2 and V is TRBV28, with 11 nucleotides matching TRBD1. The ends lost 5 bases at V and 1 base at J; junction bases unmatched: 3. The CDR3 spans 15 residues. In germline, CDR1 is MDHEN, CDR2 SYDVKM. Here the CDR3 reads CASSGGTGGNYGYTF. The CDR3, as DNA: TGTGCCAGCAGTGGAGGGACAGGGGGTAACTATGGCTACACCTTC.

This chain joins TRBV7-2 and TRBJ2-3, with TRBD2 matching over 13 bases. With 3 bases clipped from V and 4 bases from J, the junction kept 4 bases outside the gene matches. The CDR3 totals 16 residues. The germline V gene has CDR1 SGHTA and CDR2 FQGNSA. The CDR3 sequence: CASSFTSGRGPDTQYF. Here the CDR3 DNA reads TGTGCCAGCAGCTTTACTAGCGGGAGGGGGCCAGATACGCAGTATTTT. Supplemented by reference TRBV7-2 and TRBJ2-3, the full variable domain reads GAGVSQSPSNKVTEKGKDVELRCDPISGHTALYWYRQSLGQGLEFLIYFQGNSAPDKSGLPSDRFSAERTGGSVSTLTIQRTQQEDSAVYLCASSFTSGRGPDTQYFGPGTRLTVL.

The gene calls are TRBV19 and TRBJ2-2; 12 positions match TRBD1. The CDR3 spans 16 residues. The germline CDR1 and CDR2 sequences are LNHDA and SQIVND (reference sequence). Trimming removed 4 bases from V and 7 bases from J; junction bases left unmatched: 7. The CDR3 here is CASSREGTGGIGELFF. DNA for the CDR3: TGTGCCAGTAGTAGGGAAGGGACAGGGGGCATCGGGGAGCTGTTTTTT.

This clone showed up just once. J is TRBJ2-3 and V is TRBV5-1, with TRBD2 matching over 11 bases. Trimming cost V 6 bases and J 4 bases; bases outside gene matches: 4. Germline CDR1 reads SGHRS; CDR2 reads YFSETQ. The CDR3 loop spans 14 amino acids. CDR3 amino acids: CASNSGGASDTQYF. The DNA for the CDR3 is TGCGCCAGCAATAGCGGGGGGGCCTCAGATACGCAGTATTTT.

The V and J genes are TRBV7-3 and TRBJ2-7, with D hard to call. CDR3 length: 15 amino acids. Germline CDR1 and CDR2: SGHTA and FQGTGA. V lost 2 bases, J lost 3 bases, and 14 bases lay in between. Written as DNA, the CDR3 is TGTGCCAGCAGCTTAGCGAAGCCGGCCATCTACGAGCAGTACTTC. It translates to CASSLAKPAIYEQYF.

A note on this clone: A read error may account for a junction end that differs from germline. The V gene is TRBV7-7, the J gene TRBJ2-7, with D perhaps matching TRBD1 (6 bases). The CDR3 runs 13 residues. Germline V gene data show CDR1 as SSHAT and CDR2 as FNYEAQ (reference sequence). The CDR3 here is CASSLRQDYEQYF. The DNA of the CDR3 is TGTGCTAGCAGCTTACGACAGGATTACGAGCAGTACTTC.

The rearrangement joins TRBV6-6 to TRBJ2-2; TRBD2 aligns across 7 bases. Germline lookup yields CDR1 MNHNY and CDR2 SVGAGI (reference sequence). This CDR3 contains 13 residues. J was trimmed by 0 bases and V by 10 bases; bases with no gene match: 2. Here the CDR3 reads CAISGANTGELFF. For the CDR3, the DNA is TGTGCCATCAGCGGGGCGAACACCGGGGAGCTGTTTTTT.

This clone was picked up one time. The chain employs TRBV6-5 and TRBJ2-7, with D uncertain. Trimming took 2 bases from V and 2 from J, leaving 4 bases between them. CDR3 length: 12 amino acids. CDR1 is MNHEY and CDR2 is SVGAGI in the germline V gene. The CDR3 here is CASSYEAYEQYF. The CDR3 nucleotides read TGTGCCAGCAGTTACGAGGCCTACGAGCAGTACTTC.

This clone was observed a handful of times. This rearrangement joins TRBV25-1 to TRBJ1-4; a weak D match, TRBD1 (6 bases). The V gene's germline CDR1 is MGHDK and CDR2 SYGVNS. The V and J ends lost 5 bases and 6 bases respectively, with 16 bases between them. CDR3 length equals 15 residues. The CDR3 here is CASSRQSGADEKLFF. The CDR3, as DNA: TGTGCCAGCAGTAGACAATCAGGGGCCGATGAAAAACTGTTTTTT.

This chain joins TRBV19 and TRBJ1-5, with D unclear. Per germline, CDR1 LNHDA and CDR2 SQIVND (reference sequence). Trimming left V 1 base short and J 3 bases short, with 16 bases between. This CDR3 is built from 17 residues. The CDR3 protein is CASSIGDGAFHNQPQHF. The CDR3 DNA sequence: TGTGCCAGTAGTATAGGGGATGGAGCTTTCCACAATCAGCCCCAGCATTTT. The full variable domain, completed using reference TRBV19 and TRBJ1-5, is DGGITQSPKYLFRKEGQNVTLSCEQNLNHDAMYWYRQDPGQGLRLIYYSQIVNDFQKGDIAEGYSVSREKKESFPLTVTSAQKNPTAFYLCASSIGDGAFHNQPQHFGDGTRLSIL.

The genes are TRBV13 and TRBJ1-6; perhaps TRBD1 as D (5 bases). Trimming removed 1 base at V and 6 bases at J, with 13 bases between. Germline V CDR1 and CDR2: PRHDT, FYEKMQ (reference sequence). The CDR3 sequence is 16 residues long. This CDR3 reads CASSLEGWAGNSPLHF. The DNA of the CDR3 is TGTGCCAGCAGCTTAGAGGGGTGGGCAGGTAATTCACCCCTCCACTTT.

This clone was recorded a few times. This rearrangement joins TRBV7-8 to TRBJ1-5; 8 positions agree with TRBD1. J was trimmed by 5 bases and V by 2 bases; bases with no gene match: 5. From germline, CDR1 is SGHVS and CDR2 FQNEAQ. CDR3 length: 15 residues. In DNA form, the CDR3 reads TGTGCCAGCAGCTTATTAGGGACAGGTGATCAGCCCCAGCATTTT. Its translation is CASSLLGTGDQPQHF.

The CDR3 DNA is TGTGCCAGCGCCCCGGGGCCCACCGGGGAGCTGTTTTTT. Its translation: CASAPGPTGELFF. J is TRBJ2-2 and V is TRBV18, with D perhaps TRBD1 or TRBD2 (5 bases each). V shed 8 bases and J shed 4 bases, with 11 bases lying between them. The germline gives CDR1 KGHSH, CDR2 LQKENI. The CDR3 runs to 13 residues.